These 8 T cell receptor beta chains were sequenced from one sample in a study of early T cells in non-severe SARS-CoV-2 infection. MiXCR, applied by TCRdb to the 5' RACE reads, yields one record per CDR3 protein. The profile shows tens of thousands of distinct CDR3 sequences, about 15% of them singletons. The material sequenced was whole blood. These receptor sequences come from an adult who was a healthcare worker with PCR-confirmed SARS-CoV-2 infection or an uninfected control (not recorded which).

This clonotype came up a few times. J is TRBJ1-5 and V is TRBV19, with unresolved D. V lost 0 bases to trimming and J lost 4 bases, with 7 bases between them. The CDR3 spans 14 residues. The germline V gene has CDR1 LNHDA and CDR2 SQIVND (reference sequence). CDR3 in amino acids: CASSIDLDNQPQHF. The CDR3 coding sequence is TGTGCCAGTAGTATAGATCTGGATAATCAGCCCCAGCATTTT.

This clonotype occurred once. The chain uses TRBV7-9 and TRBJ2-1; tentative D call: TRBD2 (5 bases). CDR3 length: 15 amino acids. The V gene lost 5 bases and the J gene lost 5 bases, with 16 bases spanning the gap. Germline V gene lookup returns CDR1 SEHNR and CDR2 FQNEAQ (reference sequence). The CDR3, as DNA: TGTGCCAGCAGCCCCCGATACGGGATAGACAATGAGCAGTTCTTC. Protein product: CASSPRYGIDNEQFF.

This clonotype was detected a few times. This rearrangement joins TRBV6-5 to TRBJ1-1; 7 bases fit TRBD1. The V gene's germline CDR1 is MNHEY and CDR2 SVGAGI. The CDR3 covers 13 residues. Germline trimming cut 7 bases from V and 6 bases from J; bases unmatched to any gene: 8. The CDR3 reads CASNPLQGAEAFF. As DNA, the CDR3 is TGTGCCAGCAACCCCCTGCAGGGGGCTGAAGCTTTCTTT.

This clonotype has a single count. V gene TRBV6-5 combines with J gene TRBJ1-1; unclear D gene. Trimming took 6 bases from V and 4 from J, leaving 18 bases between them. Looked up from germline, CDR1 is MNHEY and CDR2 is SVGAGI. The CDR3 totals 15 residues. The CDR3 nucleotides read TGTGCCAGCAGGCATGGAGAGGGCTATGGCACTGAAGCTTTCTTT. Translating it yields CASRHGEGYGTEAFF.

In its sample, this clonotype was seen many times. This sequence joins TRBV7-9 and TRBJ2-5, with D unresolved. This CDR3 has 16 residues. Germline V gene data show CDR1 as SEHNR and CDR2 as FQNEAQ (reference sequence). Trimming cost V 2 bases and J 5 bases, with 18 bases left between them. The chain's CDR3 is CASSLYPPGRQETQYF. In DNA form, the CDR3 reads TGTGCCAGCAGCTTATATCCCCCCGGCAGGCAGGAGACCCAGTACTTC.

This clonotype has ten or more counts. This chain uses TRBV20-1 with TRBJ2-1; D is ambiguous. V dropped 0 bases and J dropped 6 bases, with 6 bases sitting between them. Germline V gene data show CDR1 as DFQATT and CDR2 as SNEGSKA (reference sequence). CDR3 length: 12 residues. The CDR3 coding sequence is TGCAGTGCTAGAGAGGACGGCAATGAGCAGTTCTTC. This gives the protein CSAREDGNEQFF.

This clonotype was found a few times. The genes are TRBV7-6 and TRBJ2-2; D is perhaps TRBD2 (5 bases). Germline CDR1 and CDR2: SGHVS and FNYEAQ. The germline V and J ends were trimmed by 1 base and 5 bases, with 11 bases remaining between them. The CDR3 consists of 15 residues. CDR3 residues: CASSLGGPGTGELFF. Written as DNA, the CDR3 is TGTGCCAGCAGCTTAGGAGGGCCAGGAACCGGGGAGCTGTTTTTT.

The chain joins TRBV10-3 to TRBJ1-3; TRBD1 is a possible D gene (6 bases). The CDR3 loop spans 14 amino acids. The V gene lost 8 bases and the J gene lost 7 bases, with 18 bases spanning the gap. From germline, CDR1 is ENHRY and CDR2 SYGVKD. CDR3 bases: TGTGCCATCCGGGAGACAGGTGTGGGGAACACCATATATTTT. Amino acids: CAIRETGVGNTIYF.